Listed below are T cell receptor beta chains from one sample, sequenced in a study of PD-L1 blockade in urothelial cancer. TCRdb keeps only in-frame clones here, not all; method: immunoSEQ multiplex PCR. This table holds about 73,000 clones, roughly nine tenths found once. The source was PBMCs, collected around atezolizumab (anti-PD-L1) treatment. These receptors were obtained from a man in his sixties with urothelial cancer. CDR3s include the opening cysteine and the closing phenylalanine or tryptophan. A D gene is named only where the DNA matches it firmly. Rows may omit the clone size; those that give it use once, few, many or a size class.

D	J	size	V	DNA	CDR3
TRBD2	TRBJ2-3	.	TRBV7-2	TGTGCCAGCAGCTTGGGACTAGCGGGAGGTCCGCGCACAGATACGCAGTATTTT	CASSLGLAGGPRTDTQYF
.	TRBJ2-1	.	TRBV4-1	TGCGCCAGCAGCCCAATCGGGACGGGAATTAGGGGGACTGAGCAGTTCTTC	CASSPIGTGIRGTEQFF
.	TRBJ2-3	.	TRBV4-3	TGCGCCAGCAGCCAAGATATAATAGTAGATACGCAGTATTTT	CASSQDIIVDTQYF
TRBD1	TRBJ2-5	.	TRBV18	TGTGCCAGCTCACCGTCCGGGACAGGGCAAGAGACCCAGTACTTC	CASSPSGTGQETQYF
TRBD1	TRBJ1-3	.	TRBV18	TGTGCCAGCTCGACTTATGGACAGGGAGGAAACACCATATATTTT	CASSTYGQGGNTIYF
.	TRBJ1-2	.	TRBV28	TGTGCCAGCAGTTTGTCTCTCCCGGTTTCTGGGGGGAAACGATATGGCTACACCTTC	CASSLSLPVSGGKRYGYTF
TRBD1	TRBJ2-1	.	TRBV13	TGTGCCAGCAGCTTAGGCGAACAGGGGCTCGACAATGAGCAGTTCTTC	CASSLGEQGLDNEQFF
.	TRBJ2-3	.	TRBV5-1	TGCGCCAGCAGCTTATCACAGGGTCACTTCACAGATACGCAGTATTTT	CASSLSQGHFTDTQYF
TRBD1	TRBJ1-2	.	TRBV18	TGTGCCAGCTCACCACCGACAGGGCAGGGCTATGGCTACACCTTC	CASSPPTGQGYGYTF
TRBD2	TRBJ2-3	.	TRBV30	TGTGCCTGGACCAGTGGCGGGGGGCTAGCAGATACGCAGTATTTT	CAWTSGGGLADTQYF
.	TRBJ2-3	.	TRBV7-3	TGTGCCAGCAGCCAAGCGGTAGGGAGGACAGATACGCAGTATTTT	CASSQAVGRTDTQYF
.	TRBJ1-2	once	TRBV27	TGTGCCAGCACCTCAGGGCCCCTACGAAACTATGGCTACACCTTC	CASTSGPLRNYGYTF
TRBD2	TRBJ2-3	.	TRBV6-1	TGTGCCAGCAGTGAAGCAAGCGGGGGCCAGGGGACGCAGTATTTT	CASSEASGGQGTQYF
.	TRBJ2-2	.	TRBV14	TGTGCCAGCAGCCCTGCGAACACCGGGGAGCTGTTTTTT	CASSPANTGELFF
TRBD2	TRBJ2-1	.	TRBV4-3	TGCGCCAGCAGCCAAGCAAGGGGACTAGGGTACAATGAGCAGTTCTTC	CASSQARGLGYNEQFF
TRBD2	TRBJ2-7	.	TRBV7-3	TGTGCCAGCAGCCCGGGAGGGGTGGACGAGCAGTACTTC	CASSPGGVDEQYF
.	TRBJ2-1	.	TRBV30	TGTGCCTGCCCCCGGACTCTAGGTGGCAATGAGCAGTTCTTC	CACPRTLGGNEQFF
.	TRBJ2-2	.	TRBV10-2	TGCGCCAGCGGGAGCGGGAACACCGGGGAGCTGTTTTTT	CASGSGNTGELFF
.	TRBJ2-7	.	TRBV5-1	TGCGCCAGCAGCGCCCACTTGGACAGATCGCGCGAGCAGTACTTC	CASSAHLDRSREQYF
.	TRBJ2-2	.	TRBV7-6	TGTGCCAGCAGCCCACGGATCGATAGAGGCGGGGAGCTGTTTTTT	CASSPRIDRGGELFF
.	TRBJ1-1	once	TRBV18	TGTGCCAGCTCACCTGTTCAGGGGTGGACTGAAGCTTTCTTT	CASSPVQGWTEAFF
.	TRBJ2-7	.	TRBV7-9	TGTGCCAGCAGCTTATTATCAGGGGCGTACGAGCAGTACTTC	CASSLLSGAYEQYF
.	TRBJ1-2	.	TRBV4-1	TGCGCCAGCAGCCAAGTGGAGTCCCCCGGTCGATTTTACTATGGCTACACCTTC	CASSQVESPGRFYYGYTF
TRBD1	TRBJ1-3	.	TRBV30	TGTGCCTGGGACAGGGACTCTGGAAACACCATATATTTT	CAWDRDSGNTIYF
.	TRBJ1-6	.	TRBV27	TGTGCCAGCAGGGGGAGCTCCTATAATTCACCCCTCCACTTT	CASRGSSYNSPLHF
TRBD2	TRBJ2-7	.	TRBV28	TGTGCCAGCACTCGACTAGCGCCAACCTACGAGCAGTACTTC	CASTRLAPTYEQYF
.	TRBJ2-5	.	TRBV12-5	TGTGCTAGTGGTTTGTTGGGTGATGGTTTCCGGGGAAAGACCCAGTACTTC	CASGLLGDGFRGKTQYF
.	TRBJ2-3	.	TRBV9	TGTGCCAGCAGCGCAGACAGGGGAGGGGGCACAGATACGCAGTATTTT	CASSADRGGGTDTQYF
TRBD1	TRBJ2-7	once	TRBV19	TGTGCCAGTAGTAGCACAGGGGGCGAGCAGTACTTC	CASSSTGGEQYF
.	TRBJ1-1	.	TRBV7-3	TGTGCCAGCAGCTCACAGGGGAACACTGAAGCTTTCTTT	CASSSQGNTEAFF
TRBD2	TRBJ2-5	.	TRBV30	TGTGCCTGGAGCAACGGGGGGGACTCGGGCCAGTACTTC	CAWSNGGDSGQYF
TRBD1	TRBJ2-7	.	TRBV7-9	TGTGCCAGCAGCGTTAGGACAGGGCTATCCTACGAGCAGTACTTC	CASSVRTGLSYEQYF
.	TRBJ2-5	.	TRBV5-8	TGTGCCAGCAGCCGAGGACAGGGAGGGGTTAAGACCCAGTACTTC	CASSRGQGGVKTQYF
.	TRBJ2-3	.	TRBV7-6	TGTGCCAGCAGCTTTGTGTCCACAGCAGGCACAGATACGCAGTATTTT	CASSFVSTAGTDTQYF
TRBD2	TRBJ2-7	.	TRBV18	TGTGCCAGCACGGGGGAGGGGTTCTACGAGCAGTACTTC	CASTGEGFYEQYF
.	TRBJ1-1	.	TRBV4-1	TGCGCCAGCAGCGCAAGTAATATCGGGGACACTGAAGCTTTCTTT	CASSASNIGDTEAFF
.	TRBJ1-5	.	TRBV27	TGTGCCAGCCCCGAGGGGGGGGCGAACAGCAATCAGCCCCAGCATTTT	CASPEGGANSNQPQHF
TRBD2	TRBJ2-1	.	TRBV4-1	TGCGCCAGCAGCCAACCGACTAGCGGGAGGTACAATGAGCAGTTCTTC	CASSQPTSGRYNEQFF
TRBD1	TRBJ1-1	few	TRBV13	TGTGCCAGCAGCTTAGCTCAGGGGGCGGGCACTGAAGCTTTCTTT	CASSLAQGAGTEAFF
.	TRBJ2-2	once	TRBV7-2	TGTGCCAGCAGCTCGCAGGGACTTCTCAACACCGGGGAGCTGTTTTTT	CASSSQGLLNTGELFF
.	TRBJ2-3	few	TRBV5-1	TGCGCCAGCAGCTTCGGGGGGCCCACAGATACGCAGTATTTT	CASSFGGPTDTQYF
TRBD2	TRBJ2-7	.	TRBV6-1	TGTGCCAGCAGTGGCGGGGCGGGGGTCTCAACCTACGAGCAGTACTTC	CASSGGAGVSTYEQYF
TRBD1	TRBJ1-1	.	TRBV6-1	TGTGCCAGCAGTGAAGGAACAGGGGGCCGCATGAACACTGAAGCTTTCTTT	CASSEGTGGRMNTEAFF
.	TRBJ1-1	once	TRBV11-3	TGTGCCAGCAGTCAAAGCAGGGACACCACTGAAGCTTTCTTT	CASSQSRDTTEAFF
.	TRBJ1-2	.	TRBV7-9	TGTGCCAGCAGCTTAGCGCGGCTAAGCTATGGCTACACCTTC	CASSLARLSYGYTF